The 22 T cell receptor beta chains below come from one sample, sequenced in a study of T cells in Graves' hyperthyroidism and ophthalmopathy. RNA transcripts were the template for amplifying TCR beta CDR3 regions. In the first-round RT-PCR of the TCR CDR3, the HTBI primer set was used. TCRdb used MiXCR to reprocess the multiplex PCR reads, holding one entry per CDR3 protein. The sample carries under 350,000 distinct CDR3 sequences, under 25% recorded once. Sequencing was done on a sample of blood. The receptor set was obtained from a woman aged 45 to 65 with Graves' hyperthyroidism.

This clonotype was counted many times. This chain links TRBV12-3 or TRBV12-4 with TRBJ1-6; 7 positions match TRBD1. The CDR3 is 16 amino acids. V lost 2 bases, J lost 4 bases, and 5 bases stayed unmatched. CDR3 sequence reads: CASSLRRDRYNSPLHF. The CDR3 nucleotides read TGTGCCAGCAGTTTACGGCGGGACAGATATAATTCACCCCTCCACTTT.

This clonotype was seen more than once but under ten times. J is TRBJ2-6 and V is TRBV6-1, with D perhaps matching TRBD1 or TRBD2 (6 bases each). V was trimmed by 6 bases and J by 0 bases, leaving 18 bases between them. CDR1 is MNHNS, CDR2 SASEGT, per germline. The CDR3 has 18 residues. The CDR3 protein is CASSPRGDTLSGANVLTF. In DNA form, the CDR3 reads TGTGCCAGCAGCCCGAGGGGGGACACCCTCTCTGGGGCCAACGTCCTGACTTTC.

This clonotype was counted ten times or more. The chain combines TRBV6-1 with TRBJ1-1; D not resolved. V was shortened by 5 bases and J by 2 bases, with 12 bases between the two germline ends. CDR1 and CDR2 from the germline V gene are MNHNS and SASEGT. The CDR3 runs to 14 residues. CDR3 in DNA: TGTGCCAGCAGTAACAGTGCCGCAAACACTGAAGCTTTCTTT. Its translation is CASSNSAANTEAFF.

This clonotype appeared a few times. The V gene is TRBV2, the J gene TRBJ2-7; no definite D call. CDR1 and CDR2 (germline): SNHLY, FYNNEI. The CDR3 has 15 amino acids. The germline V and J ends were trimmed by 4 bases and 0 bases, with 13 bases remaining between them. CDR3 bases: TGTGCCAGCAGTGGATCTATGGGTCCCTCCTACGAGCAGTACTTC. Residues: CASSGSMGPSYEQYF.

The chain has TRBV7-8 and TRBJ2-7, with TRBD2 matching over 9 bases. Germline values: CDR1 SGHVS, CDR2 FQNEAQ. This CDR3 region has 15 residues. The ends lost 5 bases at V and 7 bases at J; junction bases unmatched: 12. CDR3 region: CASSPGNSGSSEQYF. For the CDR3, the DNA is TGTGCCAGCAGCCCCGGGAATAGCGGGAGTTCGGAGCAGTACTTC.

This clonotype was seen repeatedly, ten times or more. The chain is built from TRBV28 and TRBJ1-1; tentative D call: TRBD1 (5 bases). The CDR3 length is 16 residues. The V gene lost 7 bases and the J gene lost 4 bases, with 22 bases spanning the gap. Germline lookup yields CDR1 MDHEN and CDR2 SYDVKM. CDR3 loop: CASKTSWGIVGTEAFF. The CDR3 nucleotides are TGTGCCAGCAAAACAAGTTGGGGGATTGTGGGCACTGAAGCTTTCTTT.

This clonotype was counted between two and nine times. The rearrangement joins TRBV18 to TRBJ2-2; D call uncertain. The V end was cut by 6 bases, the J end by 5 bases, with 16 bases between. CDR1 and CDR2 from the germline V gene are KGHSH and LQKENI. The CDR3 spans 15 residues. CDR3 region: CASSTSKGGTGELFF. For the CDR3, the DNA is TGTGCCAGCTCGACCAGTAAAGGTGGGACCGGGGAGCTGTTTTTT.

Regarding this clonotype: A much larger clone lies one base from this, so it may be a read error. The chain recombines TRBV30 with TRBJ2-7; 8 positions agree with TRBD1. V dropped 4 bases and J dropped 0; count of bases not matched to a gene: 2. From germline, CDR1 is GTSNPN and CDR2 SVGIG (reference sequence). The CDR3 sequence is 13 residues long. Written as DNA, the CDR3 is TGTGCCTGGAATACAGGGGGCTCCTACGAGCAGTACTTC. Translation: CAWNTGGSYEQYF.

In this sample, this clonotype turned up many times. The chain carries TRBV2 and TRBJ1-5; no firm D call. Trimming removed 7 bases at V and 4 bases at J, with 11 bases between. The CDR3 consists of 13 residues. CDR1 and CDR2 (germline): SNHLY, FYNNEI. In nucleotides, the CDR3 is TGTGCCAGCAACATCCGGGGAAATCAGCCCCAGCATTTT. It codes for CASNIRGNQPQHF.

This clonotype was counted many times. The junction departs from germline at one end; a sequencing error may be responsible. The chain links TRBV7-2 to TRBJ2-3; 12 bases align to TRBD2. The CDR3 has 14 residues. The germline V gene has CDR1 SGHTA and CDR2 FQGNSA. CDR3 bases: TGTGCCAGCAGCCTAGCGGGAGGGGGAGATACGCAGTATTTT. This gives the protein CASSLAGGGDTQYF. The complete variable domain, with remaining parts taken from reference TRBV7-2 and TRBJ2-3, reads GAGVSQSPSNKVTEKGKDVELRCDPISGHTALYWYRQSLGQGLEFLIYFQGNSAPDKSGLPSDRFSAERTGGSVSTLTIQRTQQEDSAVYLCASSLAGGGDTQYFGPGTRLTVL.

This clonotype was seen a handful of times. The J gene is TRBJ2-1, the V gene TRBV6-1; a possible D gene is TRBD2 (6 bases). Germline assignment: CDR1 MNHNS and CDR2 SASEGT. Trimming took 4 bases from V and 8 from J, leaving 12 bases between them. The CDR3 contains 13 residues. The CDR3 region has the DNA TGTGCCAGCAGTGTCCGGGGGAAGGATGAGCAGTTCTTC. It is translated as CASSVRGKDEQFF.

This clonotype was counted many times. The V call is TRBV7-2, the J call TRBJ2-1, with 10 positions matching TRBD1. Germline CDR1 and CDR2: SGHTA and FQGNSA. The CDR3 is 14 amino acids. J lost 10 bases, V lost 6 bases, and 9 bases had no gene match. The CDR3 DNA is TGTGCCAGCAGGGGCCCGGGACAGGGGACCGAGCAGTTCTTC. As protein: CASRGPGQGTEQFF.

The CDR3: CASGRIVGEQYF. CDR3 coding DNA: TGTGCCAGTGGACGAATCGTTGGCGAGCAGTACTTC. The rearrangement joins TRBV6-2 or TRBV6-3 to TRBJ2-7; no clear D. The CDR3 is made up of 12 amino acids. Germline V CDR1 and CDR2: MNHEY, SVGEGT. V shed 9 bases and J shed 6 bases, with 15 bases lying between them.

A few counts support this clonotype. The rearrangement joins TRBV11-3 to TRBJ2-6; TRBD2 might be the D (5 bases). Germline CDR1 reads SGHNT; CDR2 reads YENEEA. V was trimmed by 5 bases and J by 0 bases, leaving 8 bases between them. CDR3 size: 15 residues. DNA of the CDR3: TGTGCCAGCAGCCCGGCGGGCTCTGGGGCCAACGTCCTGACTTTC. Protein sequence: CASSPAGSGANVLTF.

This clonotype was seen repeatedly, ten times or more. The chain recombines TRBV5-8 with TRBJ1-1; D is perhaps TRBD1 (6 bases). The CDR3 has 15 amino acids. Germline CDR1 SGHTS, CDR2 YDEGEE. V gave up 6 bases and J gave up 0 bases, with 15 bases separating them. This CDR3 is CASKPGHRMNTEAFF. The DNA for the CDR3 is TGTGCCAGCAAACCGGGACACCGGATGAACACTGAAGCTTTCTTT.

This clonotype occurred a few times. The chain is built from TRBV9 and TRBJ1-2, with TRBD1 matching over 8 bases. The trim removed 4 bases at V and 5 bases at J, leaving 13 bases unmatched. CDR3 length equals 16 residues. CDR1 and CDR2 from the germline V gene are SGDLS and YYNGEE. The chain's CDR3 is CASSPLDRTGTYGYTF. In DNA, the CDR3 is TGTGCCAGCAGCCCACTAGACAGGACAGGGACATATGGCTACACCTTC.

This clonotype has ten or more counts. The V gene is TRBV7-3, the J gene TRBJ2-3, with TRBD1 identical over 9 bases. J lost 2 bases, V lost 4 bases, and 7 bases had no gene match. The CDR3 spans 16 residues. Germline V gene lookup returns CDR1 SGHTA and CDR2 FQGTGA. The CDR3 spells CASSSPGTGITDTQYF. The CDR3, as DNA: TGTGCCAGCAGCTCCCCCGGGACAGGGATCACAGATACGCAGTATTTT.

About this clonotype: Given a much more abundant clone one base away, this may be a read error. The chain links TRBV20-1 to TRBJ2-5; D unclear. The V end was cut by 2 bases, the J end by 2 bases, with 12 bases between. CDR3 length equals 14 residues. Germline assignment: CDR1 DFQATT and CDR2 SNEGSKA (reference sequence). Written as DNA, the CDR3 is TGCAGTGCTAGAAACCCCCGGACGCAAGAGACCCAGTACTTC. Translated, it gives CSARNPRTQETQYF.

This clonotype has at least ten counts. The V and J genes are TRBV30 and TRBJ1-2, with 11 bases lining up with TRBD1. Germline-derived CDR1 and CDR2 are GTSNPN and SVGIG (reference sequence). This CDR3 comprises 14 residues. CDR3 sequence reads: CGAGQGGTNYGYTF. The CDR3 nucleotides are TGTGGCGCGGGACAGGGGGGAACTAACTATGGCTACACCTTC. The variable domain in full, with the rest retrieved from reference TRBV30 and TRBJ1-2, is SQTIHQWPATLVQPVGSPLSLECTVEGTSNPNLYWYRQAAGRGLQLLFYSVGIGQISSEVPQNLSASRPQDRQFILSSKKLLLSDSGFYLCGAGQGGTNYGYTFGSGTRLTVV.

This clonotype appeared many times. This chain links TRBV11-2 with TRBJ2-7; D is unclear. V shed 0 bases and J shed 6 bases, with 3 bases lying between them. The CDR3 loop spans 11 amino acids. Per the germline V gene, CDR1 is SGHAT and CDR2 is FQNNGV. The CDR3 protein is CASSLDGEQYF. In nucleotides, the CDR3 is TGTGCCAGCAGCTTAGATGGCGAGCAGTACTTC.

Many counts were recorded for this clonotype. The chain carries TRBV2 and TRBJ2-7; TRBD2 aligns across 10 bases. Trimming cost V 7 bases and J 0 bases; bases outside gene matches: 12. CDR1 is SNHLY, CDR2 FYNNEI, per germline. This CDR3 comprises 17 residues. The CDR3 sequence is CASNIPLAGDYSYEQYF. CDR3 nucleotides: TGTGCCAGCAATATTCCCCTAGCGGGGGATTACTCCTACGAGCAGTACTTC. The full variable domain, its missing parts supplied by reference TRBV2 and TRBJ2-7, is EPEVTQTPSHQVTQMGQEVILRCVPISNHLYFYWYRQILGQKVEFLVSFYNNEISEKSEIFDDQFSVERPDGSNFTLKIRSTKLEDSAMYFCASNIPLAGDYSYEQYFGPGTRLTVT.

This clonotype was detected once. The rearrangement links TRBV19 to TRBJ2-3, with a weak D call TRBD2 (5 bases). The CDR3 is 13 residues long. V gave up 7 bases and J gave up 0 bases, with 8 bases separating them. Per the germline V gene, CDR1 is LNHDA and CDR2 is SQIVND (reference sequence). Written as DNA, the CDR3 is TGTGCCAGTACACGGACTAGCACAGATACGCAGTATTTT. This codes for CASTRTSTDTQYF.